Below are 18 T cell receptor beta chains sequenced from a single sample in a study of neoadjuvant anti-PD-1 for oral cavity cancer. Data came from immunoSEQ multiplex PCR; TCRdb stores just in-frame clones and leaves some out. Of some 61,000 clones listed, around 83% are singletons. Time point denoted: after neoadjuvant nivolumab, at surgical resection. The starting material was PBMCs, obtained after nivolumab (anti-PD-1) treatment. The source is a person aged 35-79 years with oral cavity squamous cell carcinoma.

The chain joins TRBV11-2 to TRBJ2-5, with 8 bases matching TRBD2. CDR3 length: 14 residues. V lost 5 bases to trimming and J lost 5 bases; unmatched junction nucleotides: 7. CDR1 and CDR2 (germline): SGHAT, FQNNGV. As DNA, the CDR3 is TGTGCCAGCAGCCCCGGGGGGGCGGGGGAGACCCAGTACTTC. Its translation: CASSPGGAGETQYF.

J is TRBJ2-1 and V is TRBV5-1; D not certain. Germline CDR1 and CDR2: SGHRS and YFSETQ. V was cut by 0 bases and J by 5 bases, with 12 bases left in between. CDR3 length: 15 residues. CDR3 protein: CASSLASTNHNEQFF. In nucleotides, the CDR3 is TGCGCCAGCAGCTTGGCTAGTACCAACCACAATGAGCAGTTCTTC.

In its sample, this clone was seen a few times. The V gene is TRBV6-5, the J gene TRBJ1-3; unclear D gene. The germline V gene has CDR1 MNHEY and CDR2 SVGAGI. Trimming cost V 2 bases and J 2 bases, with 10 bases left between them. The CDR3 has 15 amino acids. CDR3 DNA sequence: TGTGCCAGCAGTTACCGGGGTCCGGCTGGAAACACCATATATTTT. Its translation: CASSYRGPAGNTIYF.

This clone was detected only once. This chain joins TRBV19 and TRBJ2-7; D is perhaps TRBD2 (6 bases). Looked up from germline, CDR1 is LNHDA and CDR2 is SQIVND (reference sequence). V was clipped by 9 bases and J by 3 bases, with 15 bases between them. The CDR3 covers 13 residues. The CDR3 nucleotides are TGTGCCAGGAGGGGACTTCAGTACTACGAGCAGTACTTC. This encodes CARRGLQYYEQYF. The full variable domain, with the rest looked up from reference TRBV19 and TRBJ2-7, is DGGITQSPKYLFRKEGQNVTLSCEQNLNHDAMYWYRQDPGQGLRLIYYSQIVNDFQKGDIAEGYSVSREKKESFPLTVTSAQKNPTAFYLCARRGLQYYEQYFGPGTRLTVT.

The rearrangement joins TRBV10-3 to TRBJ2-5; TRBD1 agrees at 7 bases. Germline V gene lookup returns CDR1 ENHRY and CDR2 SYGVKD. This CDR3 has 13 amino acids. V dropped 7 bases and J dropped 1; count of bases not matched to a gene: 3. The CDR3 here is CAITDRAQETQYF. The CDR3 region has the DNA TGTGCCATCACTGACAGGGCCCAAGAGACCCAGTACTTC.

Only one count was recorded for this clone. V usage is TRBV5-1 and J usage is TRBJ1-3; unclear D gene. Germline CDR1 and CDR2: SGHRS and YFSETQ. V lost 0 bases and J 2 bases, leaving 15 bases between the germline ends. This CDR3 has 17 amino acids. The CDR3 coding sequence is TGCGCCAGCAGCTTGGATGTTGGGGAAGGTACTGGAAACACCATATATTTT. It codes for CASSLDVGEGTGNTIYF.

The chain uses TRBV30 and TRBJ1-1; no definite D call. There are 14 residues in the CDR3. Looked up from germline, CDR1 is GTSNPN and CDR2 is SVGIG (reference sequence). Trimming removed 4 bases at V and 5 bases at J, with 17 bases between. For the CDR3, the DNA is TGTGCCTGGACCTCAGGCGCCATTGGGACTGAAGCTTTCTTT. Amino acids: CAWTSGAIGTEAFF. Full variable domain (missing parts from reference TRBV30 and TRBJ1-1): SQTIHQWPATLVQPVGSPLSLECTVEGTSNPNLYWYRQAAGRGLQLLFYSVGIGQISSEVPQNLSASRPQDRQFILSSKKLLLSDSGFYLCAWTSGAIGTEAFFGQGTRLTVV.

CDR3 sequence (DNA): TGCGCCAGCAGTGAGTCGAGGGGGGGCCGGACTGAAGCTTTCTTT. Protein sequence: CASSESRGGRTEAFF. The rearrangement joins TRBV10-1 to TRBJ1-1, with TRBD1 as a possible D gene (6 bases). The V end lost 0 bases, the J end lost 5 bases, and 13 bases lay between the germline ends. Germline V lookup: CDR1 WNHNN, CDR2 SYGVQD (reference sequence). CDR3 length equals 15 residues.

CDR3 residues: CASSYWAGTGQGEQYF. For the CDR3, the DNA is TGTGCCAGCAGTTACTGGGCCGGGACAGGGCAGGGCGAGCAGTACTTC. This rearrangement joins TRBV6-5 to TRBJ2-7; 9 nucleotides match TRBD1. Germline-derived CDR1 and CDR2 are MNHEY and SVGAGI. The length of the CDR3 is 16 residues. J gave up 6 bases and V 1 base, and 10 bases lay outside the gene matches.

CDR3 in amino acids: CASSSTRLGGEQYF. CDR3 in DNA: TGCGCCAGCAGCTCAACCAGACTAGGAGGCGAGCAGTACTTC. The gene calls are TRBV5-1 and TRBJ2-7; a weak D match, TRBD2 (6 bases). The CDR3 sequence is 14 residues long. V lost 3 bases and J 6 bases, leaving 16 bases between the germline ends. The germline V gene encodes CDR1 SGHRS and CDR2 YFSETQ. The whole variable domain, filled in from reference TRBV5-1 and TRBJ2-7, reads KAGVTQTPRYLIKTRGQQVTLSCSPISGHRSVSWYQQTPGQGLQFLFEYFSETQRNKGNFPGRFSGRQFSNSRSEMNVSTLELGDSALYLCASSSTRLGGEQYFGPGTRLTVT.

This chain uses TRBV13 with TRBJ1-4; D is undetermined. Trimming removed 8 bases from V and 2 bases from J, with 9 bases in between. CDR1 is PRHDT, CDR2 FYEKMQ, per germline (reference sequence). CDR3 size: 13 residues. This CDR3 is CASGRATNEKLFF. The CDR3 DNA sequence: TGTGCCAGCGGAAGGGCTACTAATGAAAAACTGTTTTTT. Using reference TRBV13 and TRBJ1-4 for the parts outside the CDR3, the full variable domain is AAGVIQSPRHLIKEKRETATLKCYPIPRHDTVYWYQQGPGQDPQFLISFYEKMQSDKGSIPDRFSAQQFSDYHSELNMSSLELGDSALYFCASGRATNEKLFFGSGTQLSVL.

This clone was seen a single time. This rearrangement joins TRBV7-9 to TRBJ2-2; D gene uncertain. The V gene lost 4 bases and the J gene lost 5 bases, with 11 bases spanning the gap. Germline V CDR1 and CDR2: SEHNR, FQNEAQ (reference sequence). This CDR3 comprises 14 residues. The CDR3 DNA reads as TGTGCCAGCAGCTCCTACGGAGATACCGGGGAGCTGTTTTTT. Protein: CASSSYGDTGELFF.

This clone came up once. This sequence joins TRBV28 and TRBJ2-3; D is perhaps TRBD2 (7 bases). This CDR3 contains 16 residues. V lost 6 bases, J lost 6 bases, and 22 bases lay in between. Looked up from germline, CDR1 is MDHEN and CDR2 is SYDVKM. The CDR3 here is CASSRRGSGLVDTQYF. The CDR3 DNA follows: TGTGCCAGCAGCCGAAGGGGGTCCGGACTAGTTGATACGCAGTATTTT.

The genes are TRBV7-9 and TRBJ1-1, with a weak D call TRBD1 (6 bases). The CDR3 spans 13 residues. The V end was cut by 2 bases, the J end by 4 bases, with 8 bases between. Germline V lookup: CDR1 SEHNR, CDR2 FQNEAQ (reference sequence). CDR3 nucleotides: TGTGCCAGCAGCTTAAAGGGGGGCACTGAAGCTTTCTTT. It encodes CASSLKGGTEAFF.

The rearrangement links TRBV10-2 to TRBJ1-4, with 8 bases aligning to TRBD1. V trimming: 0 bases; J trimming: 8 bases; junction bases outside the gene matches: 8. The CDR3 consists of 16 residues. Germline-derived CDR1 and CDR2 are WSHSY and SAAADI. CDR3 DNA sequence: TGCGCCAGCAGTGAGTCCGGACAGGGTGAGAAGGAAAAACTGTTTTTT. Encoded protein: CASSESGQGEKEKLFF.

The rearrangement joins TRBV19 to TRBJ2-2; the match to TRBD1 covers 7 bases. The CDR3 length is 16 residues. CDR1 is LNHDA, CDR2 SQIVND, per germline (reference sequence). The V segment lost 5 bases and the J segment 2 bases; nucleotides outside the gene matches: 8. This chain's CDR3 is CASSLTGVRNTGELFF. CDR3 sequence (DNA): TGTGCCAGTAGTCTAACAGGGGTTCGAAACACCGGGGAGCTGTTTTTT.

This chain links TRBV5-5 with TRBJ2-7; D remains ambiguous. Germline-derived CDR1 and CDR2 are SGHKS and YYEKEE (reference sequence). The CDR3 consists of 11 residues. Trimming left V 4 bases short and J 3 bases short, with 5 bases between. Written as DNA, the CDR3 is TGTGCCAGCAGCAGGGACTACGAGCAGTACTTC. As protein: CASSRDYEQYF.

This clone appeared a single time. The V and J genes are TRBV10-3 and TRBJ2-5; TRBD1 matches 7 bases. Losses at the gene ends were 2 bases for V and 5 bases for J; bases not matched to a gene: 5. The CDR3 consists of 14 residues. Germline assignment: CDR1 ENHRY and CDR2 SYGVKD. As DNA, the CDR3 is TGTGCCATCAGTGAGCCTCGACAGGGCGAGACCCAGTACTTC. Amino acids: CAISEPRQGETQYF.